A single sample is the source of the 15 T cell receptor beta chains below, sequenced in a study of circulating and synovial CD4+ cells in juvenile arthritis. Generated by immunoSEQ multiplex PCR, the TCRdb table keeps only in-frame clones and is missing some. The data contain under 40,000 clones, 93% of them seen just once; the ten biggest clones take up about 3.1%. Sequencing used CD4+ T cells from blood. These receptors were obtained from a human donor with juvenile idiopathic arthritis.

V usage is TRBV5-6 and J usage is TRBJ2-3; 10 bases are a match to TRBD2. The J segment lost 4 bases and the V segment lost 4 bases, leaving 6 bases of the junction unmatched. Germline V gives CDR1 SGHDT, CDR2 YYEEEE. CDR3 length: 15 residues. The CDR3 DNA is TGTGCCAGCAGCCCCGGACTAGCGGAATCAGATACGCAGTATTTT. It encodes CASSPGLAESDTQYF.

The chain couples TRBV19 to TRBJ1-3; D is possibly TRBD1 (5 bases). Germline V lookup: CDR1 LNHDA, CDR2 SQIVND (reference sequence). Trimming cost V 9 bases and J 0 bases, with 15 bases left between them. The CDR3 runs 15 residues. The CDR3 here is CASTPTVNSGNTIYF. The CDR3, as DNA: TGTGCCAGCACTCCGACAGTGAACTCTGGAAACACCATATATTTT.

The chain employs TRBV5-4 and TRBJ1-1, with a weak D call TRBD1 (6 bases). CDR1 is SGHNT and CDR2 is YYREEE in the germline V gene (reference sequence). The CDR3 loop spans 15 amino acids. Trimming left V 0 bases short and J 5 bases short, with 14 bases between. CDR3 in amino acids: CASSLGRGRDTEAFF. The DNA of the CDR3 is TGTGCCAGCAGCTTGGGGAGGGGGAGGGATACTGAAGCTTTCTTT.

The CDR3 coding sequence is TGTGCCAGCAGCGTAGACGGGGGAGTAAGAGAGCAGTACTTC. Amino acid sequence: CASSVDGGVREQYF. The chain combines TRBV9 with TRBJ2-7, with TRBD2 as a possible D gene (6 bases). V shed 0 bases and J shed 7 bases, with 14 bases lying between them. Germline-derived CDR1 and CDR2 are SGDLS and YYNGEE. The CDR3 extends over 14 amino acids.

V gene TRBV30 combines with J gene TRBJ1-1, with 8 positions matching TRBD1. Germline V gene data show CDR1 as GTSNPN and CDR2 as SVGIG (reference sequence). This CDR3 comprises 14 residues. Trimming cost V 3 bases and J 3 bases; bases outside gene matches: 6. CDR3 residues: CAWSRTGQHTEAFF. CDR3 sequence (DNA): TGTGCCTGGAGCCGGACAGGGCAGCACACTGAAGCTTTCTTT. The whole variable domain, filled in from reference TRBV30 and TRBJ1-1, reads SQTIHQWPATLVQPVGSPLSLECTVEGTSNPNLYWYRQAAGRGLQLLFYSVGIGQISSEVPQNLSASRPQDRQFILSSKKLLLSDSGFYLCAWSRTGQHTEAFFGQGTRLTVV.

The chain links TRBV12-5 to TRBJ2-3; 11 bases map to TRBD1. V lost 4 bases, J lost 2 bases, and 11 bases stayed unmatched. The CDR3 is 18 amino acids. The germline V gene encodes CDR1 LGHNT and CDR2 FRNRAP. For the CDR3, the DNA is TGTGCTAGTGGTTCAACGCCGTCCGGACAGGGGGCCACAGATACGCAGTATTTT. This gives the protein CASGSTPSGQGATDTQYF.

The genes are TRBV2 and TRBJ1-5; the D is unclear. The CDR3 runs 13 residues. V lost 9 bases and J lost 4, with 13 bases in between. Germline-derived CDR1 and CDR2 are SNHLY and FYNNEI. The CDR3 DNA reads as TGTGCCAGTCGGAGAGGGATAAATCAGCCCCAGCATTTT. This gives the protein CASRRGINQPQHF.

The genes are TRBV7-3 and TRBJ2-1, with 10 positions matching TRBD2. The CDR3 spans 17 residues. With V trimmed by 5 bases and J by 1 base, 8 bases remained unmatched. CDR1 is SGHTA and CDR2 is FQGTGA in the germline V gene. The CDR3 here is CASSTITSGTSYNEQFF. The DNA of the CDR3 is TGTGCCAGCAGCACTATTACTAGCGGGACTTCCTACAATGAGCAGTTCTTC.

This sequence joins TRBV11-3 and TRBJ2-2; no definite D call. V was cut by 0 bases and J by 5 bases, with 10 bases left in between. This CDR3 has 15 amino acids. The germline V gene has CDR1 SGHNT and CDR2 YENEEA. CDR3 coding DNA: TGTGCCAGCAGCTTAGACGGGTCGGTTACCGGGGAGCTGTTTTTT. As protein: CASSLDGSVTGELFF.

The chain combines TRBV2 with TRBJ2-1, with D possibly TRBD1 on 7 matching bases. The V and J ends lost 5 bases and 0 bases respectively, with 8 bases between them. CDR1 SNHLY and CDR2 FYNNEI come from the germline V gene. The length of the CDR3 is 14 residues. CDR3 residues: CASSQGGSYNEQFF. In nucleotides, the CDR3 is TGTGCCAGCAGTCAGGGGGGCTCCTACAATGAGCAGTTCTTC.

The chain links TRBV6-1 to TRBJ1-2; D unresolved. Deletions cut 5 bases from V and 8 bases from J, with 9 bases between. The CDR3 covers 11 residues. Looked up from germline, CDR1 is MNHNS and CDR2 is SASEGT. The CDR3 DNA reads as TGTGCCAGCAGTTTGGAGAAGGGCTACACCTTC. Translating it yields CASSLEKGYTF.

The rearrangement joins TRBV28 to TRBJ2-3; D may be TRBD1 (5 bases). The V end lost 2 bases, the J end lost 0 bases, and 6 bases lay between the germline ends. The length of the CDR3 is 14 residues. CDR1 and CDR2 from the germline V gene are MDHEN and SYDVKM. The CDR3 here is CASSLRGSTDTQYF. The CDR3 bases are TGTGCCAGCAGTTTAAGGGGAAGCACAGATACGCAGTATTTT.

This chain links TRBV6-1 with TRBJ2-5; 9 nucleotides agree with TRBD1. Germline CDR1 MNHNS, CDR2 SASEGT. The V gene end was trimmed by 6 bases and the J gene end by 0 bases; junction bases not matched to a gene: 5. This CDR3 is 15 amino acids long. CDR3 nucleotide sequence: TGTGCCAGCAGAACGGACAGGGGAGACCAAGAGACCCAGTACTTC. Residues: CASRTDRGDQETQYF.

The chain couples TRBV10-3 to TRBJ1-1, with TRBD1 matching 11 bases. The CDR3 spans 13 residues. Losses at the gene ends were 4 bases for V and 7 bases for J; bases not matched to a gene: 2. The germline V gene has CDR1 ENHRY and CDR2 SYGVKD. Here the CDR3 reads CAISVGTGGEAFF. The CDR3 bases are TGTGCCATCAGTGTAGGGACAGGGGGTGAAGCTTTCTTT.

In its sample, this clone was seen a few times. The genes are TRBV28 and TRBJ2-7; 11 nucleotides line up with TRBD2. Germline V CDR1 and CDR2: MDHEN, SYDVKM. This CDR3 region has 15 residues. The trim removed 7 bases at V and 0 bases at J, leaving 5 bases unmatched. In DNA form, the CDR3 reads TGTGCCAGCATCGTAGCGGGAGGGGGCTCCTACGAGCAGTACTTC. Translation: CASIVAGGGSYEQYF. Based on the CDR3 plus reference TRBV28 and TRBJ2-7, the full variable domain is DVKVTQSSRYLVKRTGEKVFLECVQDMDHENMFWYRQDPGLGLRLIYFSYDVKMKEKGDIPEGYSVSREKKERFSLILESASTNQTSMYLCASIVAGGGSYEQYFGPGTRLTVT.